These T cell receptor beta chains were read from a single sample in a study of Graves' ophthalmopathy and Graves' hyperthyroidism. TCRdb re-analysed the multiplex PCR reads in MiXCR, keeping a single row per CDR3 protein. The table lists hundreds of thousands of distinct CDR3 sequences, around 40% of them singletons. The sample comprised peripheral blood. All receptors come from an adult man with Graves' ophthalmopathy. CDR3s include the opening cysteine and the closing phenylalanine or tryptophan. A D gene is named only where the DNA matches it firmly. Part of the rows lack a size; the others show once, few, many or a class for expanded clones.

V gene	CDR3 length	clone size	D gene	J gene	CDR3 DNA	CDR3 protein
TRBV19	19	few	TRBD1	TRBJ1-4	TGTGCCAGTGCTCGGGACAGAGCCTCAAGAATTGCAACTAATGAAAAACTGTTTTTT	CASARDRASRIATNEKLFF
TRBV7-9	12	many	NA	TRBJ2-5	TGTGCCAGCAGGACCGGCAGGGAGACCCAGTACTTC	CASRTGRETQYF
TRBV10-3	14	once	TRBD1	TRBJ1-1	TGTGCCAGCAGTGTAGAGACAGGGGTGGATAAAGCTTTCTTT	CASSVETGVDKAFF
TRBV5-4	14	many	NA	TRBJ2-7	TGTGCCAGCAGCTTGCGCGGGGACGCCTACGAGCAGTACTTC	CASSLRGDAYEQYF
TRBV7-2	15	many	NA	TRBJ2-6	TGTGCCAGCAGGAAGGAAAGCTCTGGGGCCAACGTCCTGACTTTC	CASRKESSGANVLTF
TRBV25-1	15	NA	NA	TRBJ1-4	TGTGCCAGCAGGACACCGGGGTACCGTAATGAAAAACTGTTTTTT	CASRTPGYRNEKLFF
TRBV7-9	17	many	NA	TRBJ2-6	TGTGCCAGCAGCCCGAGCCTGTTCGACTCTGGGGCCAACGTCCTGACTTTC	CASSPSLFDSGANVLTF
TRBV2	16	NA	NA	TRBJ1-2	TGTGCCAGCAGTGATGGTGACAGCGAACTTAACTATGGCTACACCTTC	CASSDGDSELNYGYTF
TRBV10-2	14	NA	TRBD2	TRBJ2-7	TGCGCCAGCAGCCCACTAGCGGGAGATACCGAGCAGTACTTC	CASSPLAGDTEQYF
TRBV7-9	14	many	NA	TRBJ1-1	TGTGCCAGCAGCTTAGCCTCAAGGGACACTGAAGCTTTCTTT	CASSLASRDTEAFF